The 19 T cell receptor beta chains reported below all come from one sample, sequenced in a study of cytomegalovirus exposure and HLA in healthy donors. 60 Vbeta and 13 Jbeta primers were used in PCR. Repertoires were generated with immunoSEQ multiplex PCR, while TCRdb's copy carries only in-frame clones and drops some. The sample has nearly 200,000 clones. Sequences were obtained from PBMCs. The receptors were gathered from a boy between 10 and 17 years old in good health and CMV-seronegative.

V gene TRBV9 combines with J gene TRBJ2-1, with D perhaps matching TRBD1 (5 bases). The V end was cut by 5 bases, the J end by 9 bases, with 15 bases between. This CDR3 region has 13 residues. Germline loops: CDR1 SGDLS, CDR2 YYNGEE. The CDR3 DNA sequence: TGTGCCAGCAGGGCCGCAGGGAAAACTGAGCAGTTCTTC. It is translated as CASRAAGKTEQFF.

The chain is built from TRBV28 and TRBJ1-4; the D is unclear. Germline CDR1 reads MDHEN; CDR2 reads SYDVKM. V was trimmed by 6 bases and J by 6 bases, leaving 14 bases between them. The CDR3 has 14 amino acids. The CDR3 spells CASSLGVADEKLFF. The CDR3 DNA follows: TGTGCCAGCAGCCTCGGGGTGGCCGATGAAAAACTGTTTTTT.

This rearrangement joins TRBV7-6 to TRBJ2-5; weak D call: TRBD2 (7 bases). The CDR3 covers 15 residues. CDR1 is SGHVS, CDR2 FNYEAQ, per germline. V was shortened by 4 bases and J by 7 bases, with 19 bases between the two germline ends. The CDR3 DNA is TGTGCCAGCAGCTCCTTCGGGGCGGGGGCGAGGACCCAGTACTTC. The encoded protein is CASSSFGAGARTQYF.

The V and J genes are TRBV7-2 and TRBJ2-1; 8 bases align to TRBD2. The germline CDR1 and CDR2 sequences are SGHTA and FQGNSA. The V gene end was trimmed by 6 bases and the J gene end by 4 bases; junction bases not matched to a gene: 11. The CDR3 has 16 amino acids. As DNA, the CDR3 is TGTGCCAGCAGGCCGGGGAGTAGCGGGGTGTACAATGAGCAGTTCTTC. Translating gives CASRPGSSGVYNEQFF.

V is TRBV30 and J is TRBJ1-5, with D uncertain. V was pared by 2 bases and J by 2 bases, with 7 bases between. The CDR3 is 13 amino acids. Germline CDR1 GTSNPN, CDR2 SVGIG (reference sequence). CDR3 sequence reads: CAWSNTGNQPQHF. CDR3 coding DNA: TGTGCCTGGAGTAACACAGGCAATCAGCCCCAGCATTTT. Variable domain in full (rest from reference TRBV30 and TRBJ1-5): SQTIHQWPATLVQPVGSPLSLECTVEGTSNPNLYWYRQAAGRGLQLLFYSVGIGQISSEVPQNLSASRPQDRQFILSSKKLLLSDSGFYLCAWSNTGNQPQHFGDGTRLSIL.

The chain uses TRBV18 and TRBJ2-3; D is perhaps TRBD2 (6 bases). The V end lost 0 bases, the J end lost 2 bases, and 9 bases lay between the germline ends. The CDR3 loop spans 15 amino acids. Germline CDR1 is KGHSH and CDR2 is LQKENI. CDR3 in DNA: TGTGCCAGCTCACCACCGCGGACTAACACAGATACGCAGTATTTT. Translation gives CASSPPRTNTDTQYF. The complete variable domain, with remaining parts taken from reference TRBV18 and TRBJ2-3, reads NAGVMQNPRHLVRRRGQEARLRCSPMKGHSHVYWYRQLPEEGLKFMVYLQKENIIDESGMPKERFSAEFPKEGPSILRIQQVVRGDSAAYFCASSPPRTNTDTQYFGPGTRLTVL.

The chain combines TRBV11-3 with TRBJ2-7; 7 positions agree with TRBD2. V was pared by 5 bases and J by 3 bases, with 4 bases of the junction left unmatched. CDR3 length equals 13 residues. From germline, CDR1 is SGHNT and CDR2 YENEEA. CDR3 DNA: TGTGCCAGCAGCCCCGGGAGGAACTACGAGCAGTACTTC. This sequence encodes CASSPGRNYEQYF. The whole variable domain, remainder taken from reference TRBV11-3 and TRBJ2-7, is EAGVVQSPRYKIIEKKQPVAFWCNPISGHNTLYWYLQNLGQGPELLIRYENEEAVDDSQLPKDRFSAERLKGVDSTLKIQPAELGDSAVYLCASSPGRNYEQYFGPGTRLTVT.

The V gene is TRBV19, the J gene TRBJ1-5; TRBD1 might be the D (6 bases). The CDR3 loop spans 15 amino acids. V lost 1 base to trimming and J lost 1 base, with 8 bases between them. Germline CDR1 is LNHDA and CDR2 is SQIVND (reference sequence). CDR3 sequence: CASSIGQGSNQPQHF. The CDR3 region has the DNA TGTGCCAGTAGTATAGGGCAGGGGAGCAATCAGCCCCAGCATTTT.

The gene calls are TRBV11-2 and TRBJ1-2; D unclear. Germline CDR1 SGHAT, CDR2 FQNNGV. The length of the CDR3 is 16 residues. V gave up 0 bases and J gave up 4 bases, with 15 bases separating them. The CDR3 coding sequence is TGTGCCAGCAGCTTAGATCGGTTTCTTGGTGTCTATGGCTACACCTTC. This translates into CASSLDRFLGVYGYTF.

Note on this clone: The conserved closing phenylalanine or tryptophan is absent in this CDR3, likely reflecting a read error. This rearrangement joins TRBV30 to TRBJ2-2; no reliable D call. Germline CDR1 reads GTSNPN; CDR2 reads SVGIG (reference sequence). The CDR3 runs 14 residues. V was pared by 2 bases and J by 4 bases, with 11 bases between. The CDR3 sequence is CAWSWNPRTGELFL. The CDR3 bases are TGTGCCTGGAGTTGGAACCCCCGCACCGGGGAGCTGTTTCTT.

This chain links TRBV18 with TRBJ2-1, with 9 bases lining up with TRBD2. This CDR3 is built from 15 residues. CDR1 KGHSH and CDR2 LQKENI come from the germline V gene. The J segment lost 6 bases and the V segment lost 2 bases, leaving 5 bases of the junction unmatched. The CDR3 reads CASSPVAGGRNEQFF. The CDR3 nucleotides read TGTGCCAGCTCACCAGTCGCGGGGGGGCGCAATGAGCAGTTCTTC.

The chain joins TRBV6-1 to TRBJ1-2; 9 nucleotides align to TRBD1. This CDR3 has 14 amino acids. J lost 6 bases, V lost 4 bases, and 6 bases had no gene match. Germline V lookup: CDR1 MNHNS, CDR2 SASEGT. DNA of the CDR3: TGTGCCAGCAGTGGGGGACAGGGAGGAGATGGCTACACCTTC. This sequence encodes CASSGGQGGDGYTF.

The V and J genes are TRBV6-5 and TRBJ1-2; 10 nucleotides align to TRBD1. With 2 bases clipped from V and 4 bases from J, the junction kept 4 bases outside the gene matches. The germline CDR1 and CDR2 sequences are MNHEY and SVGAGI. CDR3 length: 15 residues. Written as DNA, the CDR3 is TGTGCCAGCAGTTACGCGACAGGGGGCGTCTATGGCTACACCTTC. Amino acid sequence: CASSYATGGVYGYTF.

The rearrangement links TRBV19 to TRBJ1-1; D is uncertain. V lost 6 bases and J lost 3, with 8 bases in between. Germline CDR1 and CDR2: LNHDA and SQIVND (reference sequence). This CDR3 is 12 amino acids long. The CDR3 DNA is TGTGCCAGTAGGGGCGTCTACACTGAAGCTTTCTTT. Translated, it gives CASRGVYTEAFF.

The rearrangement uses TRBV19 and TRBJ1-5, with 7 nucleotides matching TRBD1. The CDR3 spans 17 residues. The junction had 10 bases not matched to a gene; V was cut back by 3 bases and J by 2 bases. Germline CDR1 is LNHDA and CDR2 is SQIVND (reference sequence). CDR3 DNA: TGTGCCAGTAGTATCCCTGGCTACAGGGGTGGCAATCAGCCCCAGCATTTT. It specifies CASSIPGYRGGNQPQHF.

For the CDR3, the DNA is TGTGCCTGGACCCGGGGACAGTACTCCTACGAGCAGTACTTC. Translated, it gives CAWTRGQYSYEQYF. V and J are TRBV30 and TRBJ2-7, with 7 positions matching TRBD1. Germline CDR1 reads GTSNPN; CDR2 reads SVGIG (reference sequence). The CDR3 has 14 residues. Trimming cost V 4 bases and J 0 bases; bases outside gene matches: 6. The entire variable domain, with the rest obtained from reference TRBV30 and TRBJ2-7, is as follows: SQTIHQWPATLVQPVGSPLSLECTVEGTSNPNLYWYRQAAGRGLQLLFYSVGIGQISSEVPQNLSASRPQDRQFILSSKKLLLSDSGFYLCAWTRGQYSYEQYFGPGTRLTVT.

The chain is built from TRBV28 and TRBJ1-4, with 7 bases that match TRBD1. Per germline, CDR1 MDHEN and CDR2 SYDVKM. CDR3 size: 16 residues. V lost 4 bases and J lost 7; bases outside the gene matches: 12. In DNA, the CDR3 is TGTGCCAGCAGTTCGATCCAGGGGGTTTCGAGTGAAAAACTGTTTTTT. Its translation: CASSSIQGVSSEKLFF.

The chain employs TRBV5-1 and TRBJ1-5; TRBD1 is a possible D gene (6 bases). The CDR3 extends over 13 amino acids. Germline CDR1 and CDR2: SGHRS and YFSETQ. The V end lost 4 bases, the J end lost 15 bases, and 20 bases lay between the germline ends. The CDR3 loop is CASSLTGFGVRHF. CDR3 nucleotide sequence: TGCGCCAGCAGCCTTACAGGGTTTGGGGTCCGGCATTTT. The variable domain in full, completed from reference TRBV5-1 and TRBJ1-5, reads KAGVTQTPRYLIKTRGQQVTLSCSPISGHRSVSWYQQTPGQGLQFLFEYFSETQRNKGNFPGRFSGRQFSNSRSEMNVSTLELGDSALYLCASSLTGFGVRHFGDGTRLSIL.

The chain combines TRBV11-2 with TRBJ1-3, with a tentative D call TRBD1 (5 bases). V gave up 2 bases and J gave up 2 bases, with 22 bases separating them. Germline V gives CDR1 SGHAT, CDR2 FQNNGV. The CDR3 covers 19 residues. The CDR3 protein is CASSLPWGTSLGAGNTIYF. In DNA, the CDR3 is TGTGCCAGCAGCTTACCTTGGGGGACTTCCCTGGGCGCTGGAAACACCATATATTTT.